These 8 T cell receptor beta chains were all obtained from the same sample, sequenced in a study of T-cell reconstitution after alpha-beta-depleted transplantation in children. Overall study findings and caveats: Several hundred rapidly expanded clones from non-depleted graft cells reportedly supplied alpha-beta T cells about two months post-transplant.

These TCRs are of unknown antigen specificity. For TCRbeta, the library was prepared with unique molecular identifiers. TCRdb processed the PCR reads anew with MiXCR; each CDR3 protein has one entry. Among tens of thousands of distinct CDR3 sequences listed, roughly 6.7% were seen once. Specimen: peripheral blood, collected 60 days after TCRalphabeta/CD19-depleted stem cell transplant. These receptors originate from a child less than two years old who had a stem cell transplant for acute myeloid leukemia, so the T cells may come from the graft donor.

With respect to this clonotype: A much larger clone differs by one base, so this may be a read error. The V and J genes are TRBV29-1 and TRBJ2-6; D remains ambiguous. The CDR3 is made up of 17 amino acids. Trimming stripped 0 bases from V and 6 bases from J, with 18 bases between. Germline-derived CDR1 and CDR2 are SQVTM and ANQGSEA. CDR3: CSVEDRSPVAAANVLTF. For the CDR3, the DNA is TGCAGCGTTGAAGATCGGTCTCCGGTGGCTGCGGCCAACGTCCTGACTTTC.

This clonotype was recorded many times. V usage is TRBV6-2 or TRBV6-3 and J usage is TRBJ2-7, with D possibly matching TRBD1 (6 bases). V lost 6 bases and J lost 2, with 20 bases in between. This CDR3 region has 16 residues. The V gene's germline CDR1 is MNHEY and CDR2 SVGEGT. The CDR3 nucleotides are TGTGCCAGCAGACCCGGACAGAACTGGCCCCCCTACGAGCAGTACTTC. Translation: CASRPGQNWPPYEQYF.

This clonotype has a count of ten or more. V gene TRBV6-2 or TRBV6-3 combines with J gene TRBJ2-1, with a possible D match to TRBD1 (6 bases). V was pared by 8 bases and J by 4 bases, with 15 bases between. CDR1 and CDR2 (germline): MNHEY, SVGEGT. This CDR3 is built from 14 residues. The CDR3 DNA sequence: TGTGCCAGCTCAGGGGTGAGTAAGTACAATGAGCAGTTCTTC. Translating it yields CASSGVSKYNEQFF.

This clonotype came up many times. The rearrangement joins TRBV20-1 to TRBJ1-2; 7 bases match TRBD1. This CDR3 is 14 amino acids long. Germline CDR1 reads DFQATT; CDR2 reads SNEGSKA (reference sequence). V lost 4 bases to trimming and J lost 8 bases; unmatched junction nucleotides: 13. The CDR3 loop is CSAKAAGQGEGYTF. CDR3 sequence (DNA): TGCAGTGCTAAAGCCGCGGGGCAGGGGGAAGGCTACACCTTC.

This CDR3 reads CASSFLGGSSNEQFF. CDR3 bases: TGTGCCAGCAGCTTTCTGGGCGGGAGTTCCAATGAGCAGTTCTTC. This chain uses TRBV7-6 with TRBJ2-1; 7 bases fit TRBD2. J lost 6 bases, V lost 3 bases, and 8 bases had no gene match. Germline CDR1 reads SGHVS; CDR2 reads FNYEAQ. The CDR3 is 15 amino acids.

This clonotype occurred many times. The chain links TRBV5-1 to TRBJ1-4, with 12 bases lining up with TRBD1. The CDR3 loop spans 16 amino acids. Germline values: CDR1 SGHRS, CDR2 YFSETQ. V was pared by 0 bases and J by 8 bases, with 5 bases of the junction left unmatched. CDR3 loop: CASSLVRGTGGEKLFF. The DNA for the CDR3 is TGCGCCAGCAGCTTGGTCCGAGGGACAGGGGGCGAAAAACTGTTTTTT. Using reference TRBV5-1 and TRBJ1-4 for the parts outside the CDR3, the full variable domain is KAGVTQTPRYLIKTRGQQVTLSCSPISGHRSVSWYQQTPGQGLQFLFEYFSETQRNKGNFPGRFSGRQFSNSRSEMNVSTLELGDSALYLCASSLVRGTGGEKLFFGSGTQLSVL.

This clonotype was counted many times. CDR3 sequence: CASSIRHRQFF. CDR3 bases: TGTGCCAGCAGTATCAGGCACCGGCAGTTCTTC. This rearrangement joins TRBV25-1 to TRBJ2-1; no definite D call. Trimming removed 5 bases at V and 12 bases at J, with 11 bases between. This CDR3 comprises 11 residues. In germline, CDR1 is MGHDK, CDR2 SYGVNS. The full variable domain, with the rest looked up from reference TRBV25-1 and TRBJ2-1, is EADIYQTPRYLVIGTGKKITLECSQTMGHDKMYWYQQDPGMELHLIHYSYGVNSTEKGDLSSESTVSRIRTEHFPLTLESARPSHTSQYLCASSIRHRQFFGPGTRLTVL.

The table lists this clonotype with many counts. V is TRBV29-1 and J is TRBJ1-2; possible D gene TRBD1, 5 bases. The CDR3 has 17 amino acids. CDR1 and CDR2 from the germline V gene are SQVTM and ANQGSEA. Trimming removed 1 base at V and 6 bases at J, with 24 bases between. The CDR3 DNA is TGCAGCGTTGAAGTAAAGGGGCGCAGCGATGGTGGAAATGGCTACACCTTC. Its protein is CSVEVKGRSDGGNGYTF.